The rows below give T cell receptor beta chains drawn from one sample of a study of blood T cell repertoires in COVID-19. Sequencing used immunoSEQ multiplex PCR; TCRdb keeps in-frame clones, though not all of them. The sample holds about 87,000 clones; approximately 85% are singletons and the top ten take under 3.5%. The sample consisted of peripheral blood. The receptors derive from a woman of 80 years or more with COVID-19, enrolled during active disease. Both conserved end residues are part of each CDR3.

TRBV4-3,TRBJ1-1,CASSQEFITEAFF
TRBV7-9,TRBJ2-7,CASSLVSQGSPYEQYF
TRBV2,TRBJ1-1,CASTLDGSSTEAFF
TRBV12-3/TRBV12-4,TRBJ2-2,CATSRGTGELFF
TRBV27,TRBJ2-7,CASSNGLVYEQYF
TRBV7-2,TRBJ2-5,CASSGDRGYKETQYF
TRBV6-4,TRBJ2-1,CASSDEAGVSEQFF
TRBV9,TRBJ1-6,CASSVSGQVYNSPLHF
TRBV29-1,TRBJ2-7,CSVEVGTYYEQYF
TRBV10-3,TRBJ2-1,CAISDGGAFYNEQFF
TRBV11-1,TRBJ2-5,CASSLDRERWETQYF
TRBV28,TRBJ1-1,CASSLPDRAGAEAFF
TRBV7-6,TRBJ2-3,CASSLVGGAGDTQYF
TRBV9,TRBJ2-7,CASSVGTEPYEQYF
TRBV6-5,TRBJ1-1,CASSRRQGGITEAFF
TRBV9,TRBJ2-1,CASSGGRDSLYNEQFF
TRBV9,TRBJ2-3,CASSPRQDSTDTQYF
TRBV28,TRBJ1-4,CASSLQGGGEKLFF
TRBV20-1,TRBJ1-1,CSAPSNTEAFF
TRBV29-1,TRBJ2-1,CSVGGSGVGSYNEQFF
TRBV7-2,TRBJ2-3,CASSFGRGSTDTQYF
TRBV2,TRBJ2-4,CASSVDRGDIQYF
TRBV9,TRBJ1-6,CASSLTPGNSPLHF
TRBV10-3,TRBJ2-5,CAISDGPEAQYF
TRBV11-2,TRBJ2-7,CASSRDRGYEQYF
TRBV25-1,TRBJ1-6,CASSGPGPSALHF
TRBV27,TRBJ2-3,CASSFGGTTDTQYF
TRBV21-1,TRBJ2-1,CASPSVGGDGEQFF
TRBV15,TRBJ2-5,CATNKLAAQETQYF
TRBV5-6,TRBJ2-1,CASSLMGSYNEQFF
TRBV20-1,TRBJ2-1,CSASQGTYNEQFF
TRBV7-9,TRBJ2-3,CASSNHGAGGPSTDTQYF
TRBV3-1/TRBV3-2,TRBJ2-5,CASSLGTTSHPDF